What follows are 24 T cell receptor beta chains derived from one specimen sequenced in a study of blood T cells in healthy people across ages. Combining a sample-barcoded 5' primer with a J-beta primer mix, a second PCR ran for about 6 to 11 cycles. TCRdb reprocessed the 5' RACE reads with MiXCR, giving one entry per CDR3 protein. The data hold hundreds of thousands of distinct CDR3 sequences, with 45% to 60% observed a single time. Sequences were obtained from blood. These receptors all stem from a woman older than 75 in good health.

V gene TRBV9 combines with J gene TRBJ2-7; 8 bases map to TRBD2. This CDR3 spans 17 amino acids. Germline V gene data show CDR1 as SGDLS and CDR2 as YYNGEE. After removal of 0 bases from V and 0 bases from J, the junction contained 8 bases not matched to a gene. The CDR3 reads CASSVGTSGTHSYEQYF. CDR3 in DNA: TGTGCCAGCAGCGTAGGAACTAGCGGTACCCACTCCTACGAGCAGTACTTC.

This chain links TRBV20-1 with TRBJ2-3; D may be TRBD2 (6 bases). Germline V gene lookup returns CDR1 DFQATT and CDR2 SNEGSKA (reference sequence). This CDR3 comprises 15 residues. Trimming removed 6 bases from V and 4 bases from J, with 20 bases in between. CDR3 sequence: CSAGLHGARSDTQYF. The CDR3 DNA follows: TGCAGTGCGGGACTGCACGGCGCACGCTCAGATACGCAGTATTTT.

About this clonotype: Relative to the germline gene, one junction end is altered; a read error may explain this. The chain links TRBV7-9 to TRBJ1-4; TRBD1 agrees at 7 bases. The CDR3 totals 15 residues. Germline V lookup: CDR1 SEHNR, CDR2 FQNEAQ (reference sequence). The CDR3 sequence: CVSSLTGQRNEKLFF. The CDR3 DNA is TGTGTCAGCAGCTTAACGGGACAGAGGAATGAAAAACTGTTTTTT. The full variable domain, with the rest looked up from reference TRBV7-9 and TRBJ1-4, is DTGVSQNPRHKITKRGQNVTFRCDPISEHNRLYWYRQTLGQGPEFLTYFQNEAQLEKSRLLSDRFSAERPKGSFSTLEIQRTEQGDSAMYLCVSSLTGQRNEKLFFGSGTQLSVL.

This clonotype was found many times. In DNA, the CDR3 is TGTGCCAGCTCACCACCGATCGGCAGAAACCGGCAGTTCTTC. Its translation: CASSPPIGRNRQFF. The rearrangement links TRBV18 to TRBJ2-1; no clear D gene. The V gene's germline CDR1 is KGHSH and CDR2 LQKENI. V was shortened by 0 bases and J by 12 bases, with 15 bases between the two germline ends. CDR3 length equals 14 residues.

This clonotype was seen once. Being one base from a much bigger clone, this may be a read error. The rearrangement uses TRBV7-3 and TRBJ2-1, with D unresolved. This CDR3 is built from 13 residues. Germline CDR1 SGHTA, CDR2 FQGTGA. This CDR3 is CASSLSPYNGQFF. CDR3 nucleotides: TGTGCCAGCAGCTTAAGCCCCTACAATGGGCAGTTCTTC.

V and J are TRBV20-1 and TRBJ2-3; maybe TRBD1 (6 bases). Germline V CDR1 and CDR2: DFQATT, SNEGSKA (reference sequence). CDR3 length equals 13 residues. V shed 4 bases and J shed 6 bases, with 14 bases lying between them. In DNA, the CDR3 is TGCAGTGCTATCCAGGGGTCCCCGGATACGCAGTATTTT. This codes for CSAIQGSPDTQYF.

The J gene is TRBJ2-7, the V gene TRBV27; 7 positions agree with TRBD1. From germline, CDR1 is MNHEY and CDR2 SMNVEV (reference sequence). With 2 bases clipped from V and 0 bases from J, the junction kept 7 bases outside the gene matches. This CDR3 contains 16 residues. The CDR3 DNA follows: TGTGCCAGCAGTTTAAAGGGACAGCACTACTCCTACGAGCAGTACTTC. Residues: CASSLKGQHYSYEQYF.

This clonotype was observed a few times. The V and J genes are TRBV5-1 and TRBJ1-2; possibly TRBD1 for D (5 bases). The CDR3 is made up of 19 amino acids. The V gene's germline CDR1 is SGHRS and CDR2 YFSETQ. V lost 6 bases to trimming and J lost 3 bases, with 30 bases between them. In nucleotides, the CDR3 is TGCGCCAGCAAAAGAGGGAGCGGAGGAGGGACCGGGGAGTACTATGGCTACACCTTC. Translation: CASKRGSGGGTGEYYGYTF.

This clonotype was counted only a few times. The rearrangement uses TRBV7-9 and TRBJ2-7; perhaps TRBD2 as D (5 bases). The germline V gene has CDR1 SEHNR and CDR2 FQNEAQ (reference sequence). Trimming shortened V by 3 bases and J by 2 bases, and 17 bases separated the two germline ends. The CDR3 spans 16 residues. CDR3 in amino acids: CASSFSPGKNTYEQYF. The CDR3 coding sequence is TGTGCCAGCAGCTTTTCCCCGGGGAAGAACACCTACGAGCAGTACTTC.

This clonotype was observed many times. An end of the junction does not agree with germline; a read error may underlie this. The chain uses TRBV20-1 and TRBJ2-5; D gene uncertain. Germline V CDR1 and CDR2: DFQATT, SNEGSKA (reference sequence). This CDR3 is built from 13 residues. The CDR3 region is CSARGTERETQYF. CDR3 nucleotide sequence: TGCAGTGCCAGAGGCACTGAAAGAGAGACCCAGTACTTC.

The rearrangement links TRBV12-3 or TRBV12-4 to TRBJ2-7; TRBD2 is a possible D gene (6 bases). V was trimmed by 5 bases and J by 5 bases, leaving 22 bases between them. The CDR3 sequence is 16 residues long. CDR3 in amino acids: CASSPAAGRGVNEQYF. The CDR3 DNA sequence: TGTGCCAGCAGTCCCGCTGCGGGACGAGGGGTTAACGAGCAGTACTTC.

This clonotype was seen many times. The chain carries TRBV2 and TRBJ2-7, with D possibly TRBD2 on 6 matching bases. CDR1 and CDR2 (germline): SNHLY, FYNNEI. The CDR3 is 15 residues long. Trimming took 5 bases from V and 2 from J, leaving 16 bases between them. This CDR3 is CASSTGTGGTYEQYF. The CDR3, as DNA: TGTGCCAGCAGTACCGGGACTGGGGGAACCTACGAGCAGTACTTC.

This chain connects TRBV10-1 to TRBJ2-3, with TRBD2 as a possible D gene (6 bases). From germline, CDR1 is WNHNN and CDR2 SYGVQD (reference sequence). This CDR3 is 14 amino acids long. Trimming took off 3 bases at V and 4 bases at J, with 11 bases between the two ends. CDR3 loop: CASSEGGTADTQYF. The CDR3 DNA sequence: TGCGCCAGCAGTGAAGGAGGGACGGCAGATACGCAGTATTTT.

The V call is TRBV7-8, the J call TRBJ1-4, with D unclear. Germline assignment: CDR1 SGHVS and CDR2 FQNEAQ. Between the trimmed V and J ends, which lost 5 bases and 0 bases, there was a span of 13 bases. CDR3 length: 16 amino acids. The CDR3 region is CASSIQQRSTNEKLFF. CDR3 nucleotides: TGTGCCAGCAGCATACAGCAGCGCTCAACTAATGAAAAACTGTTTTTT.

The genes are TRBV7-2 and TRBJ2-1; D remains unclear. CDR1 and CDR2 (germline): SGHTA, FQGNSA. This CDR3 is built from 12 residues. V dropped 7 bases and J dropped 7 bases, with 11 bases sitting between them. CDR3 DNA sequence: TGTGCCAGCAACCTGCAACGTAATGAGCAGTTCTTC. Translated: CASNLQRNEQFF.

This sequence joins TRBV4-1 and TRBJ2-7; 8 nucleotides align to TRBD1. The CDR3 has 15 residues. Germline V gene sequence: CDR1 MGHRA, CDR2 YSYEKL. V dropped 4 bases and J dropped 2; count of bases not matched to a gene: 7. CDR3 sequence reads: CASSRLGQGTYEQYF. The CDR3 coding sequence is TGCGCCAGCAGCCGGCTTGGACAGGGAACCTACGAGCAGTACTTC.

In this sample, this clonotype turned up a few times. V gene TRBV19 combines with J gene TRBJ2-4; 8 bases match TRBD1. Germline loops: CDR1 LNHDA, CDR2 SQIVND (reference sequence). There are 14 residues in the CDR3. With V trimmed by 4 bases and J by 9 bases, 8 bases remained unmatched. The CDR3 reads CASSTRGLHSIQYF. CDR3 sequence (DNA): TGTGCCAGTAGTACCAGGGGGCTCCACTCCATTCAGTACTTC.

This clonotype appeared many times. V and J are TRBV7-9 and TRBJ2-5; D may be TRBD2 (6 bases). Trimming pared 2 bases from V and 2 bases from J, leaving 9 bases between. Germline CDR1 reads SEHNR; CDR2 reads FQNEAQ (reference sequence). The CDR3 is 14 amino acids. The CDR3 loop reads CASSLRLGQETQYF. CDR3 nucleotides: TGTGCCAGCAGCTTAAGACTAGGTCAAGAGACCCAGTACTTC.

This clonotype was observed a few times. This chain uses TRBV27 with TRBJ2-3; a weak D match, TRBD1 (5 bases). Germline V CDR1 and CDR2: MNHEY, SMNVEV (reference sequence). Trimming cost V 1 base and J 6 bases, with 11 bases left between them. This CDR3 has 14 residues. The DNA for the CDR3 is TGTGCCAGCAGTTTATTAGGGGCAGGTGATACGCAGTATTTT. As protein: CASSLLGAGDTQYF.

The CDR3 loop is CASSSLGQGHLSDTQYF. In DNA form, the CDR3 reads TGTGCCAGCAGCTCCTTAGGACAGGGGCATCTGTCAGATACGCAGTATTTT. The chain couples TRBV7-6 to TRBJ2-3; 9 bases map to TRBD1. After removal of 4 bases from V and 4 bases from J, the junction contained 12 bases not matched to a gene. CDR1 and CDR2 from the germline V gene are SGHVS and FNYEAQ. The CDR3 has 17 residues.

CDR3 DNA: TGTGCCAGCAGTTTAGAAGGACGGACCACTCAGCCCCAGCATTTT. This translates into CASSLEGRTTQPQHF. The rearrangement links TRBV27 to TRBJ1-5; D uncertain. V lost 2 bases, J lost 6 bases, and 14 bases lay in between. There are 15 residues in the CDR3. Per the germline V gene, CDR1 is MNHEY and CDR2 is SMNVEV (reference sequence).

This clonotype has just a few counts. The rearrangement links TRBV5-1 to TRBJ2-7; D is perhaps TRBD1 (6 bases). The CDR3 runs 16 residues. The V gene lost 0 bases and the J gene lost 7 bases, with 20 bases spanning the gap. Germline lookup yields CDR1 SGHRS and CDR2 YFSETQ. The DNA of the CDR3 is TGCGCCAGCAGCTTGGGGGCTAGAAACAGGGATGATGAGCAGTACTTC. This codes for CASSLGARNRDDEQYF.

Remarks on this clonotype: This sequence may be a read error, since a much larger clone differs from it by one base. The rearrangement joins TRBV29-1 to TRBJ2-6; D possibly corresponds to TRBD2 (5 bases). The CDR3 spans 15 residues. CDR1 SQVTM and CDR2 ANQGSEA come from the germline V gene. The CDR3, as DNA: TGCAGCGTTGGGGCAGACTACTCTGCGGCCAACGTCCTGACTTTC. Its protein product is CSVGADYSAANVLTF.

This clonotype was observed a handful of times. The rearrangement links TRBV6-1 to TRBJ1-1; 10 nucleotides match TRBD1. CDR1 MNHNS and CDR2 SASEGT come from the germline V gene. The CDR3 has 13 residues. With V trimmed by 6 bases and J by 10 bases, 8 bases remained unmatched. The DNA of the CDR3 is TGTGCCAGCAGACGCGACAGGGGGCCTTTAGCTTTCTTT. It codes for CASRRDRGPLAFF.